These T cell receptor beta chains were read from a single sample in a study of blood T cells in healthy people across ages. TCRdb passed the 5' RACE reads through MiXCR, listing each CDR3 protein once. The sample lists about 510,000 distinct CDR3 sequences, around 27% occurring once. The data also belong to a second study, concerning T cells of mothers and their children.

Sequencing was carried out using blood. The receptors were gathered from a boy under 10 years old in good health. The CDR3 runs from the conserved cysteine through the conserved F or W. Each record gives: CDR3 DNA, CDR3 protein, V gene, J gene, D gene, clone size. A D gene is named only where the DNA matches it firmly. Clone size is stated in some rows and not others, as once, few, many or a class when expanded.

DNA: TGTGCCAGCAGTTACTCGAAGATGCAGGTCACGGGGGGCTACACCTTC
CDR3: CASSYSKMQVTGGYTF
V: TRBV6-6
J: TRBJ1-2
D: .
size: few

DNA: TGTGCCACCAGCAGAGATCTAGGGCGGGAGGTCACAGATACGCAGTATTTT
CDR3: CATSRDLGREVTDTQYF
V: TRBV15
J: TRBJ2-3
D: TRBD2
size: .

DNA: TGCAGCGTTCTGACAGGGTACCAAGAGACCCAGTACTTC
CDR3: CSVLTGYQETQYF
V: TRBV29-1
J: TRBJ2-5
D: TRBD1
size: few

DNA: TGTGCCAGCAGTCCACGACTGGTGGGAGGGGAGCAGTTCTTC
CDR3: CASSPRLVGGEQFF
V: TRBV6-5
J: TRBJ2-1
D: TRBD2
size: .

DNA: TGTGCCATCAGTGATTCCAGCGGGACTCGTGAGCAGTTCTTC
CDR3: CAISDSSGTREQFF
V: TRBV10-3
J: TRBJ2-1
D: TRBD2
size: .

DNA: TGCGCCAGCAGCCAGGACAGGGGGTATTCACCCCTCCACTTT
CDR3: CASSQDRGYSPLHF
V: TRBV4-1
J: TRBJ1-6
D: TRBD1
size: .

DNA: TGCGCCAGCAGGGAGGGAGATGAGGCCAAAAACATTCAGTACTTC
CDR3: CASREGDEAKNIQYF
V: TRBV5-1
J: TRBJ2-4
D: .
size: .

DNA: TGCGCCAGCAGCTTTTTGGGGGGCAGGGATCAGCCCCAGCATTTT
CDR3: CASSFLGGRDQPQHF
V: TRBV5-1
J: TRBJ1-5
D: .
size: .

DNA: TGTGCCAGCAGCCGAAGTAGGGACTATGGCTACACCTTC
CDR3: CASSRSRDYGYTF
V: TRBV6-6
J: TRBJ1-2
D: .
size: .

DNA: TGCAGCGTCTTCACTATACAGGGGGTCGAGACCCAGTACTTC
CDR3: CSVFTIQGVETQYF
V: TRBV29-1
J: TRBJ2-5
D: TRBD1
size: .

DNA: TGCAGTGCGTCCCCCCCCTGGGGCGAGGGTTACGAGCAGTACTTC
CDR3: CSASPPWGEGYEQYF
V: TRBV20-1
J: TRBJ2-7
D: .
size: few

DNA: TGTGCCAGCAGCGCCGGGGGGGCCATAGAGACCCAGTACTTC
CDR3: CASSAGGAIETQYF
V: TRBV5-4
J: TRBJ2-5
D: TRBD2
size: few

DNA: TGCAGCGTTGATTACGAGCGGAGCTCCTACGAGCAGTACTTC
CDR3: CSVDYERSSYEQYF
V: TRBV29-1
J: TRBJ2-7
D: .
size: .

DNA: TGTGCCAGCAGTCCGACGGGGGACCTCCAAGAGACCCAGTACTTC
CDR3: CASSPTGDLQETQYF
V: TRBV7-3
J: TRBJ2-5
D: .
size: .

DNA: TGCGCCAGCAGCTTGGGGCAGGGGGCACAAGAAAAACTGTTTTTT
CDR3: CASSLGQGAQEKLFF
V: TRBV5-1
J: TRBJ1-4
D: TRBD1
size: .

DNA: TGTGCCAGCAGCTTGTACCCTAGCGGGAGATCCTACAATGAGCAGTTCTTC
CDR3: CASSLYPSGRSYNEQFF
V: TRBV7-2
J: TRBJ2-1
D: TRBD2
size: .

DNA: TGCGCCAGCAGCGCCGGGACAGGGAACACTGAAGCTTTCTTT
CDR3: CASSAGTGNTEAFF
V: TRBV10-1
J: TRBJ1-1
D: TRBD1
size: .

DNA: TGTGCCATCAGTGACACTGGGGTTGTAGGAACCCAGTACTTC
CDR3: CAISDTGVVGTQYF
V: TRBV10-3
J: TRBJ2-5
D: .
size: few

DNA: TGCGCCAGCAGCTTGGGTAGCGGGGGCCCCAGCTCCTACAATGAGCAGTTCTTC
CDR3: CASSLGSGGPSSYNEQFF
V: TRBV5-1
J: TRBJ2-1
D: TRBD2
size: .

DNA: TGCAGCCACGTACATGGGGCTGAAGCTTTCTTT
CDR3: CSHVHGAEAFF
V: TRBV29-1
J: TRBJ1-1
D: .
size: .

DNA: TGTGCCAGCAGTGATCTTGCGGGGGGATTTGATACACAGTATTTT
CDR3: CASSDLAGGFDTQYF
V: TRBV2
J: TRBJ2-3
D: TRBD2
size: few

DNA: TGTGCCACCCTCGACACAGGGGGCTTTCAGCCCCAGCATTTT
CDR3: CATLDTGGFQPQHF
V: TRBV15
J: TRBJ1-5
D: TRBD1
size: many

DNA: TGTGCCAGCAGCTTAGCAACCGGGGAGGAAAAACTGTTTTTT
CDR3: CASSLATGEEKLFF
V: TRBV7-9
J: TRBJ1-4
D: .
size: .

DNA: TGTGCCGTCAGTGAGGGCGCGTACAAGAGCTCCTACGAGCAGTACTTC
CDR3: CAVSEGAYKSSYEQYF
V: TRBV10-3
J: TRBJ2-7
D: .
size: few

DNA: TGTGCCTGGAGCCCGGGACAGGGGTTTGGCTACACCTTC
CDR3: CAWSPGQGFGYTF
V: TRBV30
J: TRBJ1-2
D: TRBD1
size: .

DNA: TGTGCCATCAGTGAGTCATTGGTAACTACCGGGACCCAGTACTTC
CDR3: CAISESLVTTGTQYF
V: TRBV10-3
J: TRBJ2-5
D: .
size: .

DNA: TGTGCCAGCAGCCATCACGTTAACTATGGCTACACCTTC
CDR3: CASSHHVNYGYTF
V: TRBV7-2
J: TRBJ1-2
D: .
size: .

DNA: TGTGCCAGCAGCGAAGGGACAGGCCGAGGAAAAGAGCAGTACTTC
CDR3: CASSEGTGRGKEQYF
V: TRBV6-1
J: TRBJ2-5
D: TRBD1
size: .

DNA: TGTGCCAGCAGTTTGACCCGTTATGGCTACACCTTC
CDR3: CASSLTRYGYTF
V: TRBV12-3/TRBV12-4
J: TRBJ1-2
D: .
size: few

DNA: TGTGCCAGCAGCTTAAGGCGGGGTAATCAGCCCCAGCATTTT
CDR3: CASSLRRGNQPQHF
V: TRBV7-9
J: TRBJ1-5
D: .
size: .

DNA: TGTGCTAGTGGTTTGGTACAGGGTGCGGAGACCCAGTACTTC
CDR3: CASGLVQGAETQYF
V: TRBV12-5
J: TRBJ2-5
D: .
size: few

DNA: TGTGCCAGCAGCAACAGGGGTGAGACCCAGTACTTC
CDR3: CASSNRGETQYF
V: TRBV3-1
J: TRBJ2-5
D: TRBD1
size: few

DNA: TGTGCCAGCTCACCGTCCTTTGGACTAGCGGGAGTCATAGGAGATAAGCAGTTCTTC
CDR3: CASSPSFGLAGVIGDKQFF
V: TRBV18
J: TRBJ2-1
D: TRBD2
size: few

DNA: TGTGCCAGCAGCGTGAAATCTAGCGGGGGGGCGGGAAATGAGCAGTTCTTC
CDR3: CASSVKSSGGAGNEQFF
V: TRBV9
J: TRBJ2-1
D: TRBD2
size: .

DNA: TGCAGTGCTAGAGATCACAAGGGGGCAACACAAGAGACCCAGTACTTC
CDR3: CSARDHKGATQETQYF
V: TRBV20-1
J: TRBJ2-5
D: TRBD1
size: .

DNA: TGCGCCAGCACCCCCCGGGGGGGGCAAGAGACCCAGTACTTC
CDR3: CASTPRGGQETQYF
V: TRBV5-1
J: TRBJ2-5
D: TRBD2
size: few

DNA: TGCAGTGCTAGTGGTAACCAAGAGACCCAGTACTTC
CDR3: CSASGNQETQYF
V: TRBV20-1
J: TRBJ2-5
D: .
size: .